This TCR beta chain appears in the sequencing data of a study of cytomegalovirus exposure and HLA in healthy donors. Study as a whole: Genetic ancestry analysis placed about 84% of the 398 donors that were genotyped in the Caucasian-associated cluster.

For this clone: Its antigen is still unknown.

Overall study findings and caveats: The HLA-A and HLA-B alleles of most subjects were reportedly predicted accurately from TCR beta sequences. According to the study, around 180 TCR beta chains were cytomegalovirus-associated.

A multiplex PCR was run with 60 Vbeta primers and 13 Jbeta primers. TCRdb's table, derived via immunoSEQ multiplex PCR, lists solely in-frame clones and lacks some. The table has approximately 150,000 clones, 80% seen once. Germline CDR1 reads SGHDN; CDR2 reads FVKESK. This CDR3 is built from 16 residues. Trimming cost V 0 bases and J 2 bases, with 12 bases left between them. The chain joins TRBV14 to TRBJ2-3, with D maybe TRBD2 (6 bases). Sample: PBMCs. This clonotype was obtained from a man younger than 40 in good health and CMV-seropositive. The CDR3 protein is CASSQDPGVTTDTQYF. The CDR3 DNA reads as TGTGCCAGCAGCCAAGATCCGGGGGTGACCACAGATACGCAGTATTTT.